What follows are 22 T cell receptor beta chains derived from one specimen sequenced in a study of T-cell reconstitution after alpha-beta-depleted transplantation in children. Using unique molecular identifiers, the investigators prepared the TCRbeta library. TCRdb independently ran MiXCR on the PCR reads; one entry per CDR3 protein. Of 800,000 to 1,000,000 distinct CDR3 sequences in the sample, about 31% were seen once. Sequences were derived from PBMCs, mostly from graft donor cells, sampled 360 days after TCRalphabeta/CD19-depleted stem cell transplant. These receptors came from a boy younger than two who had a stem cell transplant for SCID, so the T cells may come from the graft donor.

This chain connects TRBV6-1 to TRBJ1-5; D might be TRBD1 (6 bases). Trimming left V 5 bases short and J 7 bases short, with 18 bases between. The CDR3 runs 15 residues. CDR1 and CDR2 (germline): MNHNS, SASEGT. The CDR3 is CASSRIVGAEQPQHF. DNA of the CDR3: TGTGCCAGCAGTCGTATCGTGGGGGCCGAACAGCCCCAGCATTTT.

For the CDR3, the DNA is TGTGCCAGCAGTTTACGATCACTTCGGGGGCAGCCCCAGCATTTT. Its translation is CASSLRSLRGQPQHF. The rearrangement uses TRBV12-3 or TRBV12-4 and TRBJ1-5, with D maybe TRBD1 (5 bases). The CDR3 runs to 15 residues. V was shortened by 2 bases and J by 7 bases, with 15 bases between the two germline ends.

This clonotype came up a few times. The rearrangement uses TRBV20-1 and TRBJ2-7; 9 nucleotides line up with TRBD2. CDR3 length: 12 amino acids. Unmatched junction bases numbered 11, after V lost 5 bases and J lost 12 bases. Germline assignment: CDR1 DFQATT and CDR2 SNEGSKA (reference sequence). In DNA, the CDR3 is TGCAGTGCTCCGGGACTAGCACCTCGGCGGTACTTC. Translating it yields CSAPGLAPRRYF.

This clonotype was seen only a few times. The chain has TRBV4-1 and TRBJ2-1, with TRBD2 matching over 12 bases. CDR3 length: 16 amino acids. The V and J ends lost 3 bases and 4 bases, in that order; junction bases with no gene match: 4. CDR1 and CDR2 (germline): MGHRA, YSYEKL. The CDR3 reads CASSQILAGGYNEQFF. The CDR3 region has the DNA TGCGCCAGCAGCCAGATACTAGCGGGGGGATACAATGAGCAGTTCTTC.

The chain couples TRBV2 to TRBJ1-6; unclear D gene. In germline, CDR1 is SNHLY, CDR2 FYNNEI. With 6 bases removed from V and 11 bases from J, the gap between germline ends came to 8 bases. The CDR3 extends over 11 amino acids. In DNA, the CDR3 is TGTGCCAGCAGCCACCATCCACCCCTCCACTTT. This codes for CASSHHPPLHF.

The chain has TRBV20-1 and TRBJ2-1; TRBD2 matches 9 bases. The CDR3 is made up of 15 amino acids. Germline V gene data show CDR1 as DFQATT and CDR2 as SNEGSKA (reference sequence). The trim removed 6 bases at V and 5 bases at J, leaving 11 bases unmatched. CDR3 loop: CSANKGLAENNEQFF. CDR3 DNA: TGCAGTGCCAACAAGGGACTAGCTGAGAACAATGAGCAGTTCTTC.

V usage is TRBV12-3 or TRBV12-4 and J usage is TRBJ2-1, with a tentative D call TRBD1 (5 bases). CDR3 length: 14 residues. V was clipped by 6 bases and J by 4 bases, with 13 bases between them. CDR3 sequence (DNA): TGTGCCAGCAGCAGGGTCACAAGGTACAATGAGCAGTTCTTC. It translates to CASSRVTRYNEQFF.

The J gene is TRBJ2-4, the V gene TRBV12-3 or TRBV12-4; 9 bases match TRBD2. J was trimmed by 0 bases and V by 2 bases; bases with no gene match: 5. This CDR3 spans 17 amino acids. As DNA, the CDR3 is TGTGCCAGCAGTTTATTTAGCGGGGGACTAGCCAAAAACATTCAGTACTTC. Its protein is CASSLFSGGLAKNIQYF.

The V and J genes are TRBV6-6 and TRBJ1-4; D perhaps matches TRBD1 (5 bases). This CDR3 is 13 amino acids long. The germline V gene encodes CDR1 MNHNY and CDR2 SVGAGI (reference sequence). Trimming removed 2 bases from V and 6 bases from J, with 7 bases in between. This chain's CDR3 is CASSYRGDEKLFF. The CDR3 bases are TGTGCCAGCAGTTACAGGGGCGATGAAAAACTGTTTTTT.

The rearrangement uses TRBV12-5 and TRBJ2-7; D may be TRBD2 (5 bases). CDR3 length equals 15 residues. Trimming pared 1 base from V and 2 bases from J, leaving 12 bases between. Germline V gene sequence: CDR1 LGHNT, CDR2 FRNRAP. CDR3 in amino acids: CASGLARTQTYEQYF. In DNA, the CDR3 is TGTGCTAGTGGTTTGGCAAGGACTCAAACCTACGAGCAGTACTTC. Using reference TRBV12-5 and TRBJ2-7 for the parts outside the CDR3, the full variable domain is DARVTQTPRHKVTEMGQEVTMRCQPILGHNTVFWYRQTMMQGLELLAYFRNRAPLDDSGMPKDRFSAEMPDATLATLKIQPSEPRDSAVYFCASGLARTQTYEQYFGPGTRLTVT.

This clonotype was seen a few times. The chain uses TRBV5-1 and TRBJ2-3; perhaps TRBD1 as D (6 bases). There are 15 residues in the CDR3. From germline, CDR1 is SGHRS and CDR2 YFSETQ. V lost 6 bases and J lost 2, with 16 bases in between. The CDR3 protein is CASNVGAGTTDTQYF. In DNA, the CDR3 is TGCGCCAGCAACGTGGGGGCAGGCACCACAGATACGCAGTATTTT. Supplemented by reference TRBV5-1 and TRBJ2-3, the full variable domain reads KAGVTQTPRYLIKTRGQQVTLSCSPISGHRSVSWYQQTPGQGLQFLFEYFSETQRNKGNFPGRFSGRQFSNSRSEMNVSTLELGDSALYLCASNVGAGTTDTQYFGPGTRLTVL.

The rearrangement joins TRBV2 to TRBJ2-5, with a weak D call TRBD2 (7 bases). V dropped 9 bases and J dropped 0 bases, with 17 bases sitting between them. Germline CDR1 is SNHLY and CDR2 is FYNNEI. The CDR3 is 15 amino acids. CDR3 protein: CASRGGTLDQETQYF. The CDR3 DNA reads TGTGCCAGTAGGGGGGGGACATTGGACCAAGAGACCCAGTACTTC.

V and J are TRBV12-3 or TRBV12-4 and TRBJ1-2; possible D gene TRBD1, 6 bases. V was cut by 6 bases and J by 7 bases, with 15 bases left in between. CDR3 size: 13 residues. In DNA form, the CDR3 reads TGTGCCAGCAGCACGACAGGTTCCCGTGGCTACACCTTC. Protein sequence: CASSTTGSRGYTF.

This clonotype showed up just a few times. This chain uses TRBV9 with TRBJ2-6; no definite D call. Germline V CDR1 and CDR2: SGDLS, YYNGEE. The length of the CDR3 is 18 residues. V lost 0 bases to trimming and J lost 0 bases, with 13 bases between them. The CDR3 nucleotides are TGTGCCAGCAGCGTAGGTCCGGTACCTAACTCTGGGGCCAACGTCCTGACTTTC. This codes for CASSVGPVPNSGANVLTF.

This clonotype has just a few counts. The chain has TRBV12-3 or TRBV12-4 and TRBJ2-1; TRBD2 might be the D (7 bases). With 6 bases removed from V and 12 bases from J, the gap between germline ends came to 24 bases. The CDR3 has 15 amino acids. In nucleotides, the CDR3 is TGTGCCAGCAGCCTAGGGGGGGTAGCGACTGGCGGGCAGTTCTTC. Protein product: CASSLGGVATGGQFF.

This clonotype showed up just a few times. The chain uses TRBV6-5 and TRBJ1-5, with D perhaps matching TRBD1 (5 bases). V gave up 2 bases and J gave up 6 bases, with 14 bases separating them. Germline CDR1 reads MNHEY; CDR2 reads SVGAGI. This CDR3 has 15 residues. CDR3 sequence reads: CASSYLRDRGQPQHF. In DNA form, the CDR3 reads TGTGCCAGCAGTTACCTCAGGGACCGGGGTCAGCCCCAGCATTTT.

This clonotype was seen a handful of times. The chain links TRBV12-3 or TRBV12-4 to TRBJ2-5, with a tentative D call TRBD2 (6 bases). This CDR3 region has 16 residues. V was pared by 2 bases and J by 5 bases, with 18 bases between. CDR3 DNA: TGTGCCAGCAGTTTAAGACGGGACTGGCGCAGGGAGACCCAGTACTTC. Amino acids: CASSLRRDWRRETQYF.

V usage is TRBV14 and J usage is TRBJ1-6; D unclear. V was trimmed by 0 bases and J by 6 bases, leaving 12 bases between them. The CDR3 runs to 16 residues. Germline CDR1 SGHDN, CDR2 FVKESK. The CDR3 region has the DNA TGTGCCAGCAGCCAAGAGACGGTTTGGAGTAATTCACCCCTCCACTTT. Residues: CASSQETVWSNSPLHF.

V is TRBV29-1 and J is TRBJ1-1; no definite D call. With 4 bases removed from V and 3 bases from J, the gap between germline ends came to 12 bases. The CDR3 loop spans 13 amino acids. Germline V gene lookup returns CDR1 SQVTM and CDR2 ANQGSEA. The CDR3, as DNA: TGCAGCGTTGGCGGGGAGTTTCACACTGAAGCTTTCTTT. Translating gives CSVGGEFHTEAFF.

CDR3 loop: CASSLGLAANGGELFF. The CDR3 DNA sequence: TGCGCCAGCAGCCTAGGACTCGCGGCTAACGGTGGGGAGCTGTTTTTT. The rearrangement joins TRBV4-1 to TRBJ2-2; the D gene is possibly TRBD2 (5 bases). This CDR3 has 16 residues. Germline lookup yields CDR1 MGHRA and CDR2 YSYEKL. The V gene lost 4 bases and the J gene lost 8 bases, with 20 bases spanning the gap.

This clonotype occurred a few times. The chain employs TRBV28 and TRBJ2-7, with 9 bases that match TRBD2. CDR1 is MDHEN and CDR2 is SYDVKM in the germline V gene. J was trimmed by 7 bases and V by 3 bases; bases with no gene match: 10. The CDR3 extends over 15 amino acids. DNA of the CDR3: TGTGCCAGCAGTTTCGCGGGGGGGCCCGACGAGGAGCAGTACTTC. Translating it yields CASSFAGGPDEEQYF.

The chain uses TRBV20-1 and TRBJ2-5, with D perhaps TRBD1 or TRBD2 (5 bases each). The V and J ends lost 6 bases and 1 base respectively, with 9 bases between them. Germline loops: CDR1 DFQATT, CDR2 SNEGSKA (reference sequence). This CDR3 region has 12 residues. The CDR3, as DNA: TGCAGTGCCGGGGACCTCCAAGAGACCCAGTACTTC. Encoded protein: CSAGDLQETQYF.